The 29 T cell receptor beta chains given below trace back to one sample, sequenced in a study of monozygotic twins with inflammatory bowel disease. For each CDR3 protein, TCRdb gives one entry from its re-call of the 5' RACE reads, without DNA. The sample yields approximately 150,000 distinct CDR3 sequences, of which the top ten take up just under 7.5%. What was sequenced was blood. These receptors were collected from a human donor with ulcerative colitis or Crohn's disease, or a healthy co-twin of an affected twin (not recorded which).

The V gene is TRBV4-1, the J gene TRBJ2-7; the D gene TCRdb calls, TRBD2, cannot be checked with no DNA. This CDR3 is built from 14 residues. Germline V lookup: CDR1 MGHRA, CDR2 YSYEKL. This CDR3 reads CASSWTSGTYEQYF.

V and J are TRBV19 and TRBJ2-7; the D call of TRBD2 rests on TCRdb alone, since no DNA is present to check it. This CDR3 is 14 amino acids long. Germline V gene sequence: CDR1 LNHDA, CDR2 SQIVND (reference sequence). CDR3 region: CASSESSGSHEQYF.

The V and J genes are TRBV30 and TRBJ1-4; TCRdb selects TRBD1, and the lack of DNA leaves this call unchecked. This CDR3 has 14 residues. Germline V gene data show CDR1 as GTSNPN and CDR2 as SVGIG (reference sequence). The chain's CDR3 is CAWSVLQGGEKLFF.

The chain couples TRBV30 to TRBJ2-1; TCRdb returns TRBD2, unconfirmable since there is no DNA. The CDR3 consists of 15 residues. CDR1 is GTSNPN, CDR2 SVGIG, per germline (reference sequence). CDR3: CAWQGGGAFYNEQFF.

The gene calls are TRBV12-3 or TRBV12-4 and TRBJ2-7; TCRdb gives TRBD1 as the D gene, but with no DNA this cannot be confirmed. This CDR3 has 16 residues. The CDR3 loop is CASSPSGTGGSYEQYF.

This sequence joins TRBV2 and TRBJ2-7. Germline V CDR1 and CDR2: SNHLY, FYNNEI. The CDR3 totals 11 residues. The CDR3 here is CASTQAYEQYF.

V usage is TRBV7-2 and J usage is TRBJ1-6. The CDR3 has 14 amino acids. In germline, CDR1 is SGHTA, CDR2 FQGNSA. The CDR3 protein is CASTHLQYNSPLHF. The entire variable domain, with the rest obtained from reference TRBV7-2 and TRBJ1-6, is as follows: GAGVSQSPSNKVTEKGKDVELRCDPISGHTALYWYRQSLGQGLEFLIYFQGNSAPDKSGLPSDRFSAERTGGSVSTLTIQRTQQEDSAVYLCASTHLQYNSPLHFGNGTRLTVT.

J is TRBJ2-5 and V is TRBV24-1; TCRdb lists TRBD1, though no DNA is available to test this call. The CDR3 consists of 16 residues. Germline loops: CDR1 KGHDR, CDR2 SFDVKD. CDR3 loop: CATSFPGQGGGETQYF.

The CDR3 is CASSLNRGIGQPQHF. The V gene is TRBV5-6, the J gene TRBJ1-5; TCRdb designates TRBD1, a call that cannot be tested without DNA. Germline CDR1 reads SGHDT; CDR2 reads YYEEEE. The CDR3 extends over 15 amino acids.

The chain employs TRBV5-1 and TRBJ2-2. This CDR3 contains 14 residues. In germline, CDR1 is SGHRS, CDR2 YFSETQ. The CDR3 loop reads CASRSVGTTGELFF.

V gene TRBV11-2 combines with J gene TRBJ1-2; lacking DNA, the TRBD1 call made by TCRdb goes unchecked. Germline CDR1 SGHAT, CDR2 FQNNGV. This CDR3 contains 13 residues. CDR3 protein: CASSLDLGRGYTF.

The rearrangement joins TRBV6-2 or TRBV6-3 to TRBJ2-6. The CDR3 contains 16 residues. Germline loops: CDR1 MNHEY, CDR2 SVGEGT. The CDR3 loop reads CASSSSLAPGANVLTF.

The V and J genes are TRBV12-3 or TRBV12-4 and TRBJ2-7; the D call of TRBD2 rests on TCRdb alone, since no DNA is present to check it. The CDR3 is 12 amino acids. CDR3 sequence: CASSFGGYEQYF.

The chain employs TRBV9 and TRBJ2-4; as DNA is missing, the TRBD1 call by TCRdb cannot be tested. The CDR3 has 16 amino acids. CDR1 is SGDLS, CDR2 YYNGEE, per germline. The CDR3 sequence: CASSVGRDPGKNIQYF. The whole variable domain, remainder taken from reference TRBV9 and TRBJ2-4, is DSGVTQTPKHLITATGQRVTLRCSPRSGDLSVYWYQQSLDQGLQFLIQYYNGEERAKGNILERFSAQQFPDLHSELNLSSLELGDSALYFCASSVGRDPGKNIQYFGAGTRLSVL.

The CDR3 here is CASTLRSYNEQFF. The V call is TRBV6-2 or TRBV6-3, the J call TRBJ2-1. Germline V gene sequence: CDR1 MNHEY, CDR2 SVGEGT. This CDR3 contains 13 residues.

The rearrangement links TRBV7-6 to TRBJ2-7; there is no DNA to check the TCRdb D call of TRBD1. The germline V gene has CDR1 SGHVS and CDR2 FNYEAQ. The CDR3 runs to 15 residues. This CDR3 reads CASSSGQGAHYEQYF.

This rearrangement joins TRBV2 to TRBJ1-5; TCRdb designates TRBD1, a call that cannot be tested without DNA. Germline lookup yields CDR1 SNHLY and CDR2 FYNNEI. The length of the CDR3 is 14 residues. CDR3 amino acids: CASLGQGPQGTQHF.

The CDR3 is CATSDLLGPPNTGELFF. This sequence joins TRBV24-1 and TRBJ2-2; TCRdb's D gene call, TRBD1, goes unchecked for lack of DNA. The CDR3 is 17 residues long. Germline V CDR1 and CDR2: KGHDR, SFDVKD.

This chain uses TRBV5-5 with TRBJ1-6. The germline CDR1 and CDR2 sequences are SGHKS and YYEKEE (reference sequence). This CDR3 spans 15 amino acids. CDR3 residues: CASSLDTYYNSPLHF.

The rearrangement links TRBV20-1 to TRBJ2-2; TCRdb's D call, TRBD2, is unchecked because there is no DNA. The CDR3 has 15 amino acids. Germline CDR1 reads DFQATT; CDR2 reads SNEGSKA (reference sequence). Here the CDR3 reads CSARGLVSNTGELFF.

V and J are TRBV6-5 and TRBJ2-7; the TRBD1 assignment by TCRdb is unverifiable without DNA. CDR1 MNHEY and CDR2 SVGAGI come from the germline V gene. This CDR3 spans 14 amino acids. CDR3: CASSYTRGSYEQYF.

The chain uses TRBV12-3 or TRBV12-4 and TRBJ1-2; TCRdb's D call, TRBD1, is unchecked because there is no DNA. The CDR3 runs to 13 residues. CDR3 protein: CASSWSGGYGYTF.

The CDR3 region is CASSQGVSGAQYF. The chain recombines TRBV4-1 with TRBJ2-5; there is no DNA to check the TCRdb D call of TRBD1. Germline values: CDR1 MGHRA, CDR2 YSYEKL. The CDR3 runs to 13 residues.

This chain links TRBV24-1 with TRBJ2-2; with no DNA, the TCRdb D assignment of TRBD2 cannot be verified. This CDR3 spans 16 amino acids. Looked up from germline, CDR1 is KGHDR and CDR2 is SFDVKD. CDR3 sequence reads: CATSDLGLAGAGELFF.

The gene calls are TRBV11-2 and TRBJ2-1; the TCRdb D gene call, TRBD2, has no DNA to confirm it. This CDR3 region has 14 residues. In germline, CDR1 is SGHAT, CDR2 FQNNGV. CDR3 region: CASSLRLAFVEQFF.

The gene calls are TRBV20-1 and TRBJ1-1. The germline gives CDR1 DFQATT, CDR2 SNEGSKA (reference sequence). The CDR3 runs 13 residues. CDR3 amino acids: CSARVSMNTEAFF.

The rearrangement links TRBV7-9 to TRBJ1-2; TCRdb reports TRBD1, a call that lacks DNA to check it against. Germline V lookup: CDR1 SEHNR, CDR2 FQNEAQ (reference sequence). The CDR3 contains 13 residues. The CDR3 is CASSLGTGYGYTF.

The J gene is TRBJ2-2, the V gene TRBV13; as DNA is missing, the TRBD2 call by TCRdb cannot be tested. Germline V CDR1 and CDR2: PRHDT, FYEKMQ (reference sequence). The CDR3 loop spans 14 amino acids. CDR3 loop: CASAAGGNTGELFF.

CDR3 loop: CAISEKDSSSYNSPLHF. V and J are TRBV10-3 and TRBJ1-6. Germline assignment: CDR1 ENHRY and CDR2 SYGVKD. CDR3 length equals 17 residues.